Included here is one TCR beta chain sequence, with context. Antigen unknown. The authors incorporated unique molecular identifiers into the TCR beta cDNA libraries. TCRdb independently ran MiXCR on the PCR reads; one entry per CDR3 protein. The table has approximately 730,000 distinct CDR3 sequences, about half seen once. This sample was taken from a study of post-analysis software for immune sequencing data. In the study overall: Patients with relapsing-remitting, secondary progressive and progressive-relapsing multiple sclerosis courses were all represented.

Study-wide results and caveats: Controls showed lower frequencies than patients for 5 or 6 TRBV segments, and TRBV5-6, TRBV5-1 and TRBV20-1 were among these.

The germline V gene encodes CDR1 SGHAT and CDR2 FQNNGV. The CDR3 length is 17 residues. Deletions cut 5 bases from V and 5 bases from J, with 21 bases between. The TCR comes from a girl aged 10-17 years with multiple sclerosis. The chain recombines TRBV11-2 with TRBJ1-4; D may be TRBD1 (5 bases). The specimen was blood. The CDR3 coding sequence is TGTGCCAGCAGCCGCGGGAGCACTACGCGGGGCAATGAAAAACTGTTTTTT. Its protein product is CASSRGSTTRGNEKLFF.